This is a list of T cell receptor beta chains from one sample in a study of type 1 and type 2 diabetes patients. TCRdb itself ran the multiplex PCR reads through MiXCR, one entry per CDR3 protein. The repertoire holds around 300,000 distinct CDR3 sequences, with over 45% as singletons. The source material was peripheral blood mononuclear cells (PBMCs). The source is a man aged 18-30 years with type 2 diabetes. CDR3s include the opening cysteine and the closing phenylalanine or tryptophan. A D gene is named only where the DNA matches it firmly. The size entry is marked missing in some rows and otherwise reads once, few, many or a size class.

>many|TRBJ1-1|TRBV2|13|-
CASRAGENTEAFF
TGTGCCAGCAGAGCGGGCGAAAACACTGAAGCTTTCTTT
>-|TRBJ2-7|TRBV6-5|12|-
CASSYLSGEQYF
TGTGCCAGCAGTTACCTCAGTGGCGAGCAGTACTTC
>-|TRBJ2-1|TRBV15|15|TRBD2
CATSKRTSDYNEQFF
TGTGCCACCAGCAAGAGGACTAGCGACTACAATGAGCAGTTCTTC
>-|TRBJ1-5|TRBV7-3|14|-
CASSLIGFNQPQHF
TGTGCCAGCAGCTTAATTGGGTTCAATCAGCCCCAGCATTTT
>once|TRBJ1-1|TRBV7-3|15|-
CASSLTPQGSTEAFF
TGTGCCAGCAGCTTAACCCCGCAGGGGAGTACTGAAGCTTTCTTT
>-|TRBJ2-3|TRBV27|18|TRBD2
CASSLLAGTLISTDTQYF
TGTGCCAGCAGTTTGTTAGCGGGGACCCTTATAAGCACAGATACGCAGTATTTT
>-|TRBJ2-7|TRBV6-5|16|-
CASSYSRRVVSYEQYF
TGTGCCAGCAGTTACTCGAGGAGGGTAGTAAGCTACGAGCAGTACTTC
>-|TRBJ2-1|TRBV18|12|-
CASSPMAKEQFF
TGTGCCAGCTCCCCCATGGCCAAGGAGCAGTTCTTC
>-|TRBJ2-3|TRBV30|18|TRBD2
CAWSAGTSAEMISDTQYF
TGTGCCTGGAGTGCCGGGACTAGCGCCGAAATGATCTCAGATACGCAGTATTTT
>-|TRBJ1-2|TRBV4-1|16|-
CASSQERGTAPYGYTF
TGTGCCAGCAGCCAAGAACGGGGCACAGCCCCGTATGGCTACACCTTC
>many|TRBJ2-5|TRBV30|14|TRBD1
CASSPGGPRETQYF
TGTGCCAGCTCCCCAGGGGGCCCTAGGGAGACCCAGTACTTC
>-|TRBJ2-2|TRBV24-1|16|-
CATSDYSELGTGELFF
TGTGCCACCAGTGATTACTCAGAATTGGGGACCGGGGAGCTGTTTTTT
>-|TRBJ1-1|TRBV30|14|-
CAWSLDIMNTEAFF
TGTGCCTGGAGTCTCGACATAATGAACACTGAAGCTTTCTTT
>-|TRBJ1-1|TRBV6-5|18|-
CASIHRGARGPRNTEAFF
TGTGCCAGCATCCATAGAGGGGCACGGGGGCCGAGGAACACTGAAGCTTTCTTT
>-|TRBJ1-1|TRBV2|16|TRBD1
CAVVKRGWTGNTEAFF
TGTGCCGTAGTGAAAAGAGGGTGGACAGGGAACACTGAAGCTTTCTTT
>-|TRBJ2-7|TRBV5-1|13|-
CASSREPVYEQYF
TGCGCCAGCAGCCGAGAACCCGTCTACGAGCAGTACTTC
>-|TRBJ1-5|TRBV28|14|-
CASSSVSNNQPQHF
TGTGCCAGCAGTTCGGTAAGCAACAATCAGCCCCAGCATTTT
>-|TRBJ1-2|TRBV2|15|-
CASSPQWFQDDGYTF
TGTGCCAGCAGTCCACAGTGGTTCCAAGATGATGGCTACACCTTC
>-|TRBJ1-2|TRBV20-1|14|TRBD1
CSARTDRGQADYTF
TGCAGTGCTAGAACCGACAGGGGACAAGCAGACTACACCTTC
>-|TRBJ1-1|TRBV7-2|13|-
CASNPSGGGEAFF
TGTGCCAGCAATCCCTCCGGGGGCGGTGAAGCTTTCTTT
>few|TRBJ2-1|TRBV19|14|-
CASSTELSYNEQFF
TGTGCCAGTAGTACGGAATTATCCTACAATGAGCAGTTCTTC
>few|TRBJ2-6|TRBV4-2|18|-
CASSQVGVGTSGANVLTF
TGTGCCAGCAGCCAAGTGGGGGTCGGGACCTCTGGGGCCAACGTCCTGACTTTC
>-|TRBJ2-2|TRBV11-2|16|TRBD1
CASSFGDRVDTGELFF
TGTGCCAGCAGCTTCGGGGACAGGGTGGACACCGGGGAGCTGTTTTTT
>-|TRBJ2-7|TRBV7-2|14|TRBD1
CASSSRQGRCEQYF
TGTGCCAGCAGCTCCCGACAGGGGAGGTGCGAGCAGTACTTC
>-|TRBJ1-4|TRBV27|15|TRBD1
CASSSGQGNNEKLFF
TGTGCCAGCAGTTCAGGACAGGGAAATAATGAAAAACTGTTTTTT
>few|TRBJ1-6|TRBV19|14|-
CASSPGTSGSPLHF
TGTGCCAGTAGTCCCGGGACGAGCGGATCACCCCTCCACTTT
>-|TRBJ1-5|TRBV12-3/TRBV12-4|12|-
CASKQIGQSQHF
TGTGCCAGCAAACAGATTGGGCAGTCCCAGCATTTT
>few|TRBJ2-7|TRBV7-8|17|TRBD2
CASSQEVMGTRAYEQYF
TGTGCCAGCAGCCAAGAAGTCATGGGGACTAGGGCCTACGAGCAGTACTTC
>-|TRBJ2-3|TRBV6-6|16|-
CASSYSTSRGTDTQYF
TGTGCCAGCAGTTACTCGACTTCGCGGGGCACAGATACGCAGTATTTT
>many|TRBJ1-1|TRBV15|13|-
CATSRELLIEAFF
TGTGCCACCAGCAGAGAGTTGCTCATTGAAGCTTTCTTT
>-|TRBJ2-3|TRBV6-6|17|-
CASSELEGAVGTDTQYF
TGTGCCAGCAGTGAATTAGAGGGTGCGGTGGGAACAGATACGCAGTATTTT
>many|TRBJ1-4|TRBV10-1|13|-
CASRKATNEKLFF
TGCGCCAGCAGGAAAGCAACTAATGAAAAACTGTTTTTT
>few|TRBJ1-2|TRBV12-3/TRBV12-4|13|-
CASSLYKVVGYTF
TGTGCCAGCAGTTTATACAAGGTCGTCGGCTACACCTTC
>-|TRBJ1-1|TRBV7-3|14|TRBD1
CASSSTGGRAEAFF
TGTGCCAGCAGCTCCACAGGGGGGAGAGCTGAAGCTTTCTTT
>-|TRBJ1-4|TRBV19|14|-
CASMGGATNEKLFF
TGTGCCAGTATGGGTGGCGCAACTAATGAAAAACTGTTTTTT
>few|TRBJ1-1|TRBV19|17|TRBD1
CASTKATGVGLNTEAFF
TGTGCCAGTACCAAGGCGACAGGGGTCGGGTTGAACACTGAAGCTTTCTTT